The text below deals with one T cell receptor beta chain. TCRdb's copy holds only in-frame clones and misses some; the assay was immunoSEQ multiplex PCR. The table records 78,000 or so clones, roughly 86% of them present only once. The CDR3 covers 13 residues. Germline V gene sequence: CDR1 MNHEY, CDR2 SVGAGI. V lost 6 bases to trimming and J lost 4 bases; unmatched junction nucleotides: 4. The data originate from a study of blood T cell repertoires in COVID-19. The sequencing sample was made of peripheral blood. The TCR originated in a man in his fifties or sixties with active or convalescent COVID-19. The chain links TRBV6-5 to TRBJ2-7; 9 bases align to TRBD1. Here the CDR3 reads CASSGQGPYEQYV. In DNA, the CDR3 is TGTGCCAGCAGCGGACAGGGGCCGTACGAGCAGTACGTC.